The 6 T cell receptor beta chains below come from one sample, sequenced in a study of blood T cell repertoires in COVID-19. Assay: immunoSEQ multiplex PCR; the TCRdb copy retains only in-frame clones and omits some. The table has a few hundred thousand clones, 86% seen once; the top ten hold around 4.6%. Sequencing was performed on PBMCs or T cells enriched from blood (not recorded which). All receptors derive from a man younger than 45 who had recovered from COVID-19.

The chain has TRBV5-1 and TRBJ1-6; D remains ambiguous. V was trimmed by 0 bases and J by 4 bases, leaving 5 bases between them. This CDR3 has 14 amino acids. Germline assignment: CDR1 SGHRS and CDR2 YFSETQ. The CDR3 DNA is TGCGCCAGCAGCTTGGGCGGGTATAATTCACCCCTCCACTTT. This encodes CASSLGGYNSPLHF.

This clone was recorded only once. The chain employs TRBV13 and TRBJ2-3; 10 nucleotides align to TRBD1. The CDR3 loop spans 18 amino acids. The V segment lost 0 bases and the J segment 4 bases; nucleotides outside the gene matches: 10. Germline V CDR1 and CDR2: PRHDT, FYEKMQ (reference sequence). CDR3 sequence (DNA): TGTGCCAGCAGCTTAGGCCTAGGCCGTGGACAGGGGGCAGATACGCAGTATTTT. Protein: CASSLGLGRGQGADTQYF.

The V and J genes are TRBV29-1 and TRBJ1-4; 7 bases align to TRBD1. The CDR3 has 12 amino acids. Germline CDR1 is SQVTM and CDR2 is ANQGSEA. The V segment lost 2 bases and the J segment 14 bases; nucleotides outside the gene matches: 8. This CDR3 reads CSVELQGPHLFF. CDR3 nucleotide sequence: TGCAGCGTTGAATTACAGGGGCCCCATCTGTTTTTT.

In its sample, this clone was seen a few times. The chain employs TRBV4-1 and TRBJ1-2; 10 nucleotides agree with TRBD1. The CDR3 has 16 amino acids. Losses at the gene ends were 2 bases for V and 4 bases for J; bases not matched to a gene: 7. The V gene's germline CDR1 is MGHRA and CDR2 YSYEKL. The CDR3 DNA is TGCGCCAGCAGCCAACTCCCGGGACAGGGGACCTATGGCTACACCTTC. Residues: CASSQLPGQGTYGYTF.

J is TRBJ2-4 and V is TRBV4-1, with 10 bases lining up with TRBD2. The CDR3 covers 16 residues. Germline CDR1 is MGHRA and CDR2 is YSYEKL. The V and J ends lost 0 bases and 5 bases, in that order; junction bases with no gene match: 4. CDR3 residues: CASSQDGTSGENIQYF. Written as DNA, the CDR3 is TGCGCCAGCAGCCAAGACGGTACTAGCGGGGAAAACATTCAGTACTTC.

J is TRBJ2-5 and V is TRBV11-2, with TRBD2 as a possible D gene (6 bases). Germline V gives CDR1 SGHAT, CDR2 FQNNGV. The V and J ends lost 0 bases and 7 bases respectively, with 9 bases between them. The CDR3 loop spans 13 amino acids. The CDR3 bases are TGTGCCAGCAGCTTAGATGAGGGAGGGACCCAGTACTTC. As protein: CASSLDEGGTQYF.